Below, one T cell receptor (beta chain) is given with its context. The antigen is unknown. This entry comes from a study of cytomegalovirus exposure and HLA in healthy donors. The donors were part of the validation cohort, which consisted of roughly 110 subjects and was separate from the first cohort of under 850 subjects. Data came from immunoSEQ multiplex PCR; TCRdb stores just in-frame clones and leaves some out. The sample records fewer than 90,000 clones, approximately 93% being singletons. This CDR3 region has 15 residues. The germline V gene has CDR1 MNHEY and CDR2 SVGAGI. V lost 4 bases, J lost 10 bases, and 20 bases lay in between. Study conclusions and caveats: Testing in vitro showed three CMV-associated chains specific for CMV antigens. According to a subsequent analysis, TCR clusters from the first cohort were inclined to appear together in the 110 or so validation repertoires. Listed as cytomegalovirus-associated were more than 150 TCR beta chains.

This sequence was found in a woman aged 18-29 years in good health and CMV-seropositive. Sequenced input: PBMCs. The gene calls are TRBV6-5 and TRBJ2-1; D gene ambiguous. CDR3 in amino acids: CASSFSSLSSAEQFF. The DNA of the CDR3 is TGTGCCAGCAGTTTCTCCTCCTTATCGAGCGCGGAGCAGTTCTTC.